This TCR beta chain was captured by sequencing in a study of shared clonotypes between healthy human individuals. Several immunoSEQ plates held equal portions of the genomic DNA taken from each subset. Here immunoSEQ multiplex PCR was the method, and the copy in TCRdb shows in-frame clones only, minus some. Among roughly 1,000,000 clones listed, about 80% were seen once. V lost 1 base to trimming and J lost 11 bases, with 20 bases between them. This CDR3 spans 15 amino acids. CDR1 and CDR2 (germline): KGHSH, LQKENI. Comment on this clone: The antigen is unknown.

Points from the study as a whole: Represented genetic and exposure-history diversity was restricted by having few donors. Larger richness was generally estimated for naive than memory subsets.

The chain has TRBV18 and TRBJ1-1; a weak D match, TRBD1 (5 bases). Sequencing was carried out using memory CD4+ T cells from PBMCs. This sample's subset: CD45RA-negative fraction. This receptor was obtained from a man younger than 35 in good health. Some clones in this sample may be carry-over from other donors' samples. In nucleotides, the CDR3 is TGTGCCAGCTCACCACGGCAGGGCGCGGATTCAGGGGCTTTCTTT. Translating it yields CASSPRQGADSGAFF.